This entry concerns a single T cell receptor (beta chain). Its antigen is currently not known. No much larger clonotype is one base removed from it; base qualities were not supplied. The record originates from a study of OX40 agonist ivuxolimab in advanced cancers. Regarding the complete study: Ivuxolimab was an agonistic, fully human IgG2 monoclonal antibody directed against OX40 (CD134), a costimulatory receptor. Prior anti-PD-1, anti-PD-L1 or anti-CTLA-4 therapy was permitted, and approximately 40% of dose-escalation patients had received checkpoint inhibitors. The paper covers the monotherapy dose-escalation part of the phase I ivuxolimab trial, which included N = 52 patients. Of the approximately 50 patients in dose escalation, some 20 had hepatocellular carcinoma, some 15 had melanoma, 9 had renal cell carcinoma and 9 had head and neck cancer. In the dose-escalation cohort, roughly four fifths of patients were male, and the mean age was roughly 60 years, with a range of about 23 to 90. Partial responses were achieved by three dose-escalation patients, of whom one had hepatocellular carcinoma and two had cutaneous melanoma. Intravenous ivuxolimab was administered to patients every 2 weeks at six dose levels: 0.01, 0.1, 0.3, 1.5, 3 and 10 mg/kg. Peripheral TCRbeta sequencing was intended to test whether TCR sequence diversity was altered and clonal T-cell expansion was caused by ivuxolimab.

The trial excluded patients who had a history of autoimmune disease or were on systemic immunosuppression. Peripheral blood for TCR sequencing was collected from all dose cohorts at baseline, on cycle 4 day 1, and on cycle 7 day 1. Samples were obtained from an open-label, multicenter, first-in-human phase I dose-escalation trial of ivuxolimab. The trial enrolled adults with locally advanced or metastatic head and neck squamous cell, hepatocellular, melanoma or renal cell carcinoma. Before TCR sequencing, CD4+ and CD8+ T cells were separately sorted from peripheral blood. To sequence the TCRbeta CDR3 region, genomic DNA was isolated from the sorted cells. The immunoSEQ Assay was used for sequencing of TCRbeta CDR3 regions. In TCRdb, the immuneACCESS table is reduced to in-frame sequences with V and J assigned. These tables do not hold every clone; where another copy was compared, an unresolved V gene accounts for under half, and the others remain unexplained. The sample table shows about 50,000 clones, and roughly 93% are seen once. The biggest ten clones account for about 18% of the sample.

Paper-wide results and their limitations: After ivuxolimab, CD8+ T cells had more expanded clones than CD4+ T cells on average. Low levels of normalized T-cell clonal expansion were also shown by some nonresponding patients. Antigen specificity was not determined for the clonally expanded peripheral T cells. In partial responders in the 0.1-3.0 mg/kg groups, normalized peripheral clonal expansion was found to be among the lowest, especially among CD8+ T cells. At doses of 0.1 to 3.0 mg/kg, clonal expansion of both CD4+ and CD8+ blood T cells was observed from baseline to week 6.

Clipping removes 5 bases from V and 1 base from J, with 3 as the unmatched junction base count. Sequences LGHNA (CDR1) and YNFKEQ (CDR2) are obtained from the germline V gene. The cysteine opens and the phenylalanine closes a CDR3 of 15 amino acids. Just the 45-base CDR3 DNA is kept, in frame starting at base 1. The specimen comprised CD4+ or CD8+ T cells sorted from blood, sampled in a trial of the OX40 agonist ivuxolimab. The chain couples TRBV4-2 to TRBJ2-7, with 12 bases in between that match TRBD2. This clonotype was obtained from an adult with an advanced solid tumor such as melanoma, head and neck, liver or kidney cancer. The base sequence is TGTGCCAGCAGCTACGGACTAGCGGGGTCCTACGAGCAGTACTTC. Its product reads: CASSYGLAGSYEQYF.